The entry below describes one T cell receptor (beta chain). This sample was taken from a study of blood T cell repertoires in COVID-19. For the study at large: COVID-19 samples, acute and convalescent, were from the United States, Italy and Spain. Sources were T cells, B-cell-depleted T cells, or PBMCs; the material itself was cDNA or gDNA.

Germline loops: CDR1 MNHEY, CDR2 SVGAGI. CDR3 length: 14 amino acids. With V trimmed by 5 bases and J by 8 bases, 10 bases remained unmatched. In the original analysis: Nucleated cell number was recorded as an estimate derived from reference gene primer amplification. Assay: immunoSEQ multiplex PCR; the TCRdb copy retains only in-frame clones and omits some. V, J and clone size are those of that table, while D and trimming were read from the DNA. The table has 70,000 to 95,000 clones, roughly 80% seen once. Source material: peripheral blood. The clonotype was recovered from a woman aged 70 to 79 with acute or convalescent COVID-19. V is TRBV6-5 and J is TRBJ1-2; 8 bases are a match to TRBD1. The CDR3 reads CASSPPGTGPGYTF. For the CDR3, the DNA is TGTGCCAGCAGTCCTCCCGGGACAGGTCCCGGCTACACCTTC.